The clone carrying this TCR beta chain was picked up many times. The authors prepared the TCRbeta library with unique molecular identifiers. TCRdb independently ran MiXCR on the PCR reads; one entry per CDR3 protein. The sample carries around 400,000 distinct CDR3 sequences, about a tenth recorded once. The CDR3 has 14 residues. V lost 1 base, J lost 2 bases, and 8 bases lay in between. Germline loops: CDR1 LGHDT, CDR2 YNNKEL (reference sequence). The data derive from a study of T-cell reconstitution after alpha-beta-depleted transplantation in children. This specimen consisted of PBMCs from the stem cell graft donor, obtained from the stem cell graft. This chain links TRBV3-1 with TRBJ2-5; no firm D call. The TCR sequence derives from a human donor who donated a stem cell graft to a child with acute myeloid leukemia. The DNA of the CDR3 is TGTGCCAGCAGCCAAGGACCCGGACAAGAGACCCAGTACTTC. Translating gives CASSQGPGQETQYF.